These T cell receptor beta chains were read from a single sample in a study of blood T cell repertoires in COVID-19. TCRdb's table, derived via immunoSEQ multiplex PCR, lists solely in-frame clones and lacks some. The data hold about 240,000 clones, with roughly 86% observed a single time. The specimen sequenced was peripheral blood. The receptor set was obtained from a man at least 80 years old with acute or convalescent COVID-19. The CDR3 runs from the conserved cysteine through the conserved F or W. A D gene is named only where the DNA matches it firmly. Size values are once, few and many counts, or a class for expanded clones, and some rows have none.

J gene	D gene	clone size	V gene	CDR3 protein	CDR3 DNA
TRBJ2-3	.	once	TRBV7-2	CASSQGTSPYTDTQYF	TGTGCCAGCAGCCAGGGGACCTCTCCTTACACAGATACGCAGTATTTT
TRBJ1-2	TRBD1	.	TRBV5-1	CASSLAGGSYYGYTF	TGCGCCAGCAGCTTGGCAGGGGGCAGTTACTATGGCTACACCTTC
TRBJ1-1	.	.	TRBV5-1	CASSFRGGTEAFF	TGCGCCAGCAGCTTTAGAGGAGGCACTGAAGCTTTCTTT
TRBJ1-5	TRBD1	once	TRBV28	CASSLGPTGGGNQPQHF	TGTGCCAGCAGTTTGGGCCCCACAGGGGGCGGCAATCAGCCCCAGCATTTT
TRBJ2-2	.	.	TRBV5-8	CASSLYSTTGELFF	TGTGCCAGCAGCTTATATAGTACCACCGGGGAGCTGTTTTTT
TRBJ1-2	TRBD1	.	TRBV2	CASTYRGLGYTF	TGTGCCAGCACCTACAGGGGGCTCGGCTACACCTTC
TRBJ1-5	TRBD1	.	TRBV28	CASSSGQGIGNQPQHF	TGTGCCAGCAGTTCCGGACAGGGAATTGGGAATCAGCCCCAGCATTTT
TRBJ1-4	TRBD1	.	TRBV6-5	CASSYSDRQKLFF	TGTGCCAGCAGTTACTCGGACAGGCAAAAACTGTTTTTT
TRBJ1-5	.	.	TRBV3-1/TRBV3-2	CASQNRISNQPQHF	TGTGCCAGCCAGAACCGAATTAGCAATCAGCCCCAGCATTTT
TRBJ2-1	TRBD2	.	TRBV5-1	CASSFLADSYNEQFF	TGCGCCAGCAGCTTTCTAGCGGACTCCTACAATGAGCAGTTCTTC
TRBJ2-1	TRBD2	once	TRBV19	CASTRGGGRLPDEQFF	TGTGCCAGTACCCGCGGGGGCGGGAGGCTCCCCGATGAGCAGTTCTTC
TRBJ1-1	TRBD1	.	TRBV28	CASSHSGTANTEAFF	TGTGCCAGCAGTCACTCCGGGACAGCGAACACTGAAGCTTTCTTT
TRBJ2-5	.	.	TRBV2	CASSKGTVDETQYF	TGTGCCAGCAGTAAGGGGACTGTAGATGAGACCCAGTACTTC
TRBJ2-3	.	.	TRBV6-1	CASSVLVIVRESTDTQYF	TGTGCCAGCAGTGTTCTGGTTATTGTACGGGAGAGCACAGATACGCAGTATTTT
TRBJ2-5	TRBD2	once	TRBV5-1	CASSPSVAGGRETQYF	TGCGCCAGCAGCCCCTCCGTAGCGGGGGGCAGAGAGACCCAGTACTTC
TRBJ1-3	.	.	TRBV18	CASSPQTDFSGNTIYF	TGTGCCAGCTCACCTCAGACAGATTTCTCTGGAAACACCATATATTTT
TRBJ2-5	TRBD2	.	TRBV3-1/TRBV3-2	CASSQEVSSGSGGSQYF	TGTGCCAGCAGCCAAGAGGTTTCTAGCGGATCCGGTGGGTCCCAGTACTTC
TRBJ2-3	TRBD2	.	TRBV28	CASSRAGGRTSTDTQYF	TGTGCCAGCAGTCGAGCGGGGGGCAGAACTAGCACAGATACGCAGTATTTT
TRBJ2-7	TRBD2	.	TRBV4-1	CASSRAGLSGTRGAYEQYF	TGCGCCAGCAGCCGAGCGGGGTTATCCGGGACGCGGGGAGCCTACGAGCAGTACTTC
TRBJ1-3	.	.	TRBV5-1	CASSLVGIGNTIYF	TGCGCCAGCAGCTTGGTTGGCATCGGAAACACCATATATTTT
TRBJ2-7	.	.	TRBV18	CASSPAQGPYEQYF	TGTGCCAGCTCACCAGCACAGGGACCCTACGAGCAGTACTTC
TRBJ2-7	TRBD1	.	TRBV6-5	CASNLGTGNYEQYF	TGTGCCAGCAATCTGGGGACAGGGAACTACGAGCAGTACTTC
TRBJ1-5	.	.	TRBV6-6	CASRWTANTNQPQHF	TGTGCCAGCAGGTGGACAGCGAACACCAATCAGCCCCAGCATTTT
TRBJ1-2	TRBD1	.	TRBV7-2	CASSPGTGQGLGGYTF	TGTGCCAGCAGCCCAGGGACAGGGCAAGGACTAGGTGGCTACACCTTC
TRBJ2-5	TRBD2	.	TRBV9	CASSRGGGAQETQYF	TGTGCCAGCAGTAGGGGCGGGGGGGCCCAAGAGACCCAGTACTTC
TRBJ2-1	TRBD2	.	TRBV2	CASSATSGGAYNEQFF	TGTGCCAGCAGCGCCACTAGCGGGGGGGCCTACAATGAGCAGTTCTTC
TRBJ1-5	.	once	TRBV28	CASSLYPYGNQPQHF	TGTGCCAGCAGTTTATATCCCTATGGCAATCAGCCCCAGCATTTT
TRBJ2-1	.	.	TRBV6-2/TRBV6-3	CASSESGQNNEQFF	TGTGCCAGCAGTGAGTCCGGACAGAACAATGAGCAGTTCTTC
TRBJ1-5	.	.	TRBV2	CASSVQVTSNQPQHF	TGTGCCAGCAGTGTACAGGTGACGAGCAATCAGCCCCAGCATTTT
TRBJ1-1	.	.	TRBV3-1/TRBV3-2	CASRGVNTEAFF	TGTGCCAGCAGAGGGGTGAACACTGAAGCTTTCTTT
TRBJ2-7	TRBD1	once	TRBV7-9	CASSFWTGGRDEQYF	TGTGCCAGCAGCTTTTGGACAGGGGGCAGGGACGAGCAGTACTTC
TRBJ1-5	.	.	TRBV28	CASSSLEESQPQHF	TGTGCCAGCAGCAGTTTAGAGGAGTCACAGCCCCAGCATTTT
TRBJ2-1	.	once	TRBV2	CASSESGGTGGSNEQFF	TGTGCCAGCAGTGAAAGCGGGGGGACAGGCGGCTCCAATGAGCAGTTCTTC
TRBJ2-2	.	.	TRBV10-3	CAISESRRVTGELFF	TGTGCCATCAGTGAGTCTCGGAGGGTCACCGGGGAGCTGTTTTTT
TRBJ1-2	TRBD1	.	TRBV19	CASRPSGTGSYGYTF	TGTGCCAGTAGACCGTCTGGGACAGGGAGCTATGGCTACACCTTC
TRBJ1-1	.	.	TRBV10-3	CAISVPGGEAFF	TGTGCCATCAGTGTCCCGGGGGGGGAAGCTTTCTTT
TRBJ2-7	.	.	TRBV9	CASSAGTLTSYEQYF	TGTGCCAGCAGCGCAGGGACTTTAACCAGCTACGAGCAGTACTTT
TRBJ1-5	.	.	TRBV2	CASSDGREQPQHF	TGTGCCAGCAGTGACGGGAGGGAACAGCCCCAGCATTTT
TRBJ1-2	TRBD1	few	TRBV7-9	CASSLGPGQGAQDYGYTF	TGTGCCAGCAGCTTAGGGCCGGGACAGGGGGCGCAGGACTATGGCTACACCTTC
TRBJ2-3	TRBD2	.	TRBV5-4	CASSSRLAGSTDTQYF	TGTGCCAGCAGCTCAAGACTAGCGGGGAGCACAGATACGCAGTATTTT
TRBJ1-3	.	.	TRBV12-3/TRBV12-4	CASTRGRNTIYF	TGTGCCAGCACCCGAGGGAGAAACACCATATATTTT
TRBJ1-5	TRBD1	.	TRBV19	CASSLRQGALQPQHF	TGTGCCAGTAGTCTCAGACAGGGGGCTTTGCAGCCCCAGCATTTT
TRBJ1-2	TRBD1	.	TRBV19	CASSLDRGENYGYTF	TGTGCCAGTAGTCTTGACAGGGGAGAAAACTATGGCTACACCTTC
TRBJ1-1	.	few	TRBV3-1/TRBV3-2	CASSLRGGEAFF	TGTGCCAGCAGCCTCCGAGGAGGTGAAGCTTTCTTT
TRBJ2-2	TRBD1	.	TRBV11-3	CASSAAGRGRGELFF	TGTGCCAGCAGCGCAGCCGGCAGGGGGCGCGGGGAGCTGTTTTTT
TRBJ2-1	TRBD2	.	TRBV11-3	CASALSGRHEQFF	TGTGCCAGCGCTTTGAGCGGGAGACACGAGCAGTTCTTC
TRBJ2-6	.	.	TRBV3-1/TRBV3-2	CASSQEFHSGANVLTF	TGTGCCAGCAGCCAAGAATTCCACTCTGGGGCCAACGTCCTGACTTTC
TRBJ2-5	.	.	TRBV7-6	CASSLGQGRQETQYF	TGTGCCAGCAGCTTAGGTCAGGGGCGCCAAGAGACCCAGTACTTC
TRBJ2-5	TRBD1	.	TRBV7-9	CASSYDRGLRETQYF	TGTGCCAGCAGCTATGACAGGGGGCTCAGGGAGACCCAGTACTTC
TRBJ1-2	TRBD1	.	TRBV28	CASSTGQGFNGYTF	TGTGCCAGCAGCACCGGACAGGGGTTCAATGGCTACACCTTC
TRBJ1-4	TRBD1	.	TRBV9	CASSVGGTGSEKLFF	TGTGCCAGCAGCGTAGGGGGGACAGGGAGTGAAAAACTGTTTTTT
TRBJ1-5	.	.	TRBV6-1	CASSDPGRNQPQHF	TGTGCCAGCAGTGACCCCGGTCGCAATCAGCCCCAGCATTTT
TRBJ1-4	TRBD1	.	TRBV4-3	CASSPRDRATNEKLFF	TGCGCCAGCAGCCCTCGGGACAGGGCAACTAATGAAAAACTGTTTTTT
TRBJ1-5	TRBD1	.	TRBV7-2	CASSLAHPGTGSNQPQHF	TGTGCCAGCAGCTTGGCCCACCCCGGGACAGGGAGCAATCAGCCCCAGCATTTT
TRBJ1-5	TRBD1	few	TRBV28	CASSKTGGVQPQHF	TGTGCCAGCAGTAAAACAGGGGGAGTTCAGCCCCAGCATTTT
TRBJ1-5	TRBD1	.	TRBV28	CASLEGQRNQPQHF	TGTGCCAGCTTAGAGGGACAGCGAAATCAGCCCCAGCATTTT
TRBJ1-1	.	.	TRBV5-4	CASSLSVRGGTEAFF	TGTGCCAGCAGCTTGAGTGTCAGGGGCGGCACTGAAGCTTTCTTT
TRBJ2-7	TRBD1	.	TRBV9	CASSVGTGPVGEQYF	TGTGCCAGCAGCGTGGGGACAGGGCCCGTCGGGGAGCAGTACTTC
TRBJ1-2	TRBD1	.	TRBV25-1	CASSPPGQGYYGYTF	TGTGCCAGCAGTCCACCGGGACAGGGATACTATGGCTACACCTTC
TRBJ2-2	TRBD1	.	TRBV15	CATGGNRGREFMTGELFF	TGTGCCACCGGAGGAAACAGGGGGCGAGAGTTTATGACCGGGGAGCTGTTTTTT